The clone carrying this T cell receptor beta chain has a handful of counts. V was pared by 7 bases and J by 0 bases, with 8 bases of the junction left unmatched. The CDR3 spans 18 residues. TCRdb passed the RT-PCR reads through MiXCR, listing each CDR3 protein once. The sample holds approximately 150,000 distinct CDR3 sequences, approximately 30% seen once. The record originates from a study of patients and donors after allogeneic stem cell transplantation. The clonotype originates from a human donor who was either an allogeneic HSCT recipient or a stem cell or donor lymphocyte infusion donor (not recorded which). It is not recorded whose cells these are; they may come from a transplant donor. This chain connects TRBV12-3 or TRBV12-4 to TRBJ2-1; 14 bases are shared with TRBD2. The sequenced sample consisted of blood, either unsorted or a sorted T cell fraction (not recorded which). As DNA, the CDR3 is TGTGCCAGCACCAAGGGACTAGCGGGAGAGAGCTCCTACAATGAGCAGTTCTTC. Translated: CASTKGLAGESSYNEQFF.